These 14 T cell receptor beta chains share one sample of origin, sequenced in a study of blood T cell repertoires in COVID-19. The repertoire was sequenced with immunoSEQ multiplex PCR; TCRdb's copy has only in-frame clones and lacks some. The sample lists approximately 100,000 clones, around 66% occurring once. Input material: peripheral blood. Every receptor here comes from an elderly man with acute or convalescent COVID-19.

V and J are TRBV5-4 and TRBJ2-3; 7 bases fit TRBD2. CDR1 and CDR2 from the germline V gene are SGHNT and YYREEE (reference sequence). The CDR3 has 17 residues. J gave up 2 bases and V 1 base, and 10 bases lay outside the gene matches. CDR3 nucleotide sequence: TGTGCCAGCAGCTTGTTTATCGGGAGGTCCCCCACAGATACGCAGTATTTT. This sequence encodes CASSLFIGRSPTDTQYF. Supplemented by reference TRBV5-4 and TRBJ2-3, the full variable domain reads ETGVTQSPTHLIKTRGQQVTLRCSSQSGHNTVSWYQQALGQGPQFIFQYYREEENGRGNFPPRFSGLQFPNYSSELNVNALELDDSALYLCASSLFIGRSPTDTQYFGPGTRLTVL.

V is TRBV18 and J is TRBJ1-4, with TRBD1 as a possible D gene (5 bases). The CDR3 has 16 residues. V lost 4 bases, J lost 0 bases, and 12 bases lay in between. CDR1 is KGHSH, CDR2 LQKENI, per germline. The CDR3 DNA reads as TGTGCCAGCTCACTTCTCACAGGTGCAACTAATGAAAAACTGTTTTTT. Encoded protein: CASSLLTGATNEKLFF.

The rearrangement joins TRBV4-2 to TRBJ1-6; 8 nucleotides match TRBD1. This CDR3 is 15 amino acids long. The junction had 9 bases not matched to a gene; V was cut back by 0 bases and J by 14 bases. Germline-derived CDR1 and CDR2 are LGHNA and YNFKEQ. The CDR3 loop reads CASSQESRGPAALHF. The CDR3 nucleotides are TGTGCCAGCAGCCAAGAGAGCAGGGGGCCCGCCGCCCTCCACTTT.

The CDR3 region has the DNA TGTGCCAGCTCAGATTCTACGGATACGCAGTATTTT. Amino acid sequence: CASSDSTDTQYF. The rearrangement links TRBV18 to TRBJ2-3; D unresolved. The CDR3 sequence is 12 residues long. Trimming shortened V by 5 bases and J by 6 bases, and 9 bases separated the two germline ends. In germline, CDR1 is KGHSH, CDR2 LQKENI.

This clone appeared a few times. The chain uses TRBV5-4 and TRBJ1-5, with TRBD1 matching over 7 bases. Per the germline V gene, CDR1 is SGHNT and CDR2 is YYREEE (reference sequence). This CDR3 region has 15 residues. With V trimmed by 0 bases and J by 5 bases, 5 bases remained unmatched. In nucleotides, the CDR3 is TGTGCCAGCAGCTTGGACAGGGGAAAGGATCAGCCCCAGCATTTT. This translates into CASSLDRGKDQPQHF.

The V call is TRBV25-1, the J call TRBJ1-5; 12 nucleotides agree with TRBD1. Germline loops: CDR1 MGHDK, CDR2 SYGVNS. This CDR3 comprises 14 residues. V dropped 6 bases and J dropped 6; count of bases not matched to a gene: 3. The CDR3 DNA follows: TGTGCCAGCAGGGGACAGGGGGCGGGTCAGCCCCAGCATTTT. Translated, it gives CASRGQGAGQPQHF.

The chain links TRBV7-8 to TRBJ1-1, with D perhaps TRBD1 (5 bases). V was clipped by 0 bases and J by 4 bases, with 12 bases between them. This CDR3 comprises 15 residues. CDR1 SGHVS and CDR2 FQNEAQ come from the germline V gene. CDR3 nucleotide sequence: TGTGCCAGCAGCTTAGCGGGTGGGGGGGGCACTGAAGCTTTCTTT. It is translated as CASSLAGGGGTEAFF.

CDR3 sequence (DNA): TGTGCCTCGGGGGCAAGGACTAGCGGGAGTTTTTGGACCTACAATGAGCAGTTCTTC. This sequence encodes CASGARTSGSFWTYNEQFF. The gene calls are TRBV30 and TRBJ2-1, with 13 bases identical to TRBD2. Per the germline V gene, CDR1 is GTSNPN and CDR2 is SVGIG (reference sequence). Losses at the gene ends were 7 bases for V and 2 bases for J; bases not matched to a gene: 17. This CDR3 is built from 19 residues.

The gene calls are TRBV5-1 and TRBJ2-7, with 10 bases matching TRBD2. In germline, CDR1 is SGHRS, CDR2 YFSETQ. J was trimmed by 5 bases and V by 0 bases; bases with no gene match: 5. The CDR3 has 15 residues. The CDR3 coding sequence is TGCGCCAGCAGCTTGGCAGCGGGAGGGCCCGACGAGCAGTACTTC. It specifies CASSLAAGGPDEQYF.

The CDR3 sequence: CASSLGGTGGGAQHF. The DNA for the CDR3 is TGTGCCAGCAGCTTAGGAGGGACGGGGGGCGGAGCCCAGCATTTT. The chain recombines TRBV7-2 with TRBJ1-5, with TRBD1 as a possible D gene (6 bases). CDR1 is SGHTA and CDR2 is FQGNSA in the germline V gene. Trimming shortened V by 1 base and J by 11 bases, and 18 bases separated the two germline ends. This CDR3 contains 15 residues.

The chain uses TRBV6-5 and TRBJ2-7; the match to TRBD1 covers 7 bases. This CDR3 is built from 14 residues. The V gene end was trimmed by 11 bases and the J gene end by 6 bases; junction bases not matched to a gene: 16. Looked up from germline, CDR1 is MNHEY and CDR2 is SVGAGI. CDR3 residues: CASQRGQGNSEQYF. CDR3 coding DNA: TGTGCCTCCCAAAGGGGGCAGGGGAATTCCGAGCAGTACTTC.

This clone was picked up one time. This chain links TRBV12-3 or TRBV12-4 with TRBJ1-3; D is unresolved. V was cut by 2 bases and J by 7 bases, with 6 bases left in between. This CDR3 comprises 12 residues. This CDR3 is CASSLIGNTIYF. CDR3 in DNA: TGTGCCAGCAGTTTAATCGGGAACACCATATATTTT.

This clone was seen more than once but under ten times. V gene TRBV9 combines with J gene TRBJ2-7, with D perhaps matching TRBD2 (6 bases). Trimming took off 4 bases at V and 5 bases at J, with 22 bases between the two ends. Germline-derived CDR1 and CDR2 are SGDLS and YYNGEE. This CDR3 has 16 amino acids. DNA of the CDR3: TGTGCCAGCAGCTCGGCCGGGACTGTAGGCCTAAACGAGCAGTACTTC. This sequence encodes CASSSAGTVGLNEQYF.

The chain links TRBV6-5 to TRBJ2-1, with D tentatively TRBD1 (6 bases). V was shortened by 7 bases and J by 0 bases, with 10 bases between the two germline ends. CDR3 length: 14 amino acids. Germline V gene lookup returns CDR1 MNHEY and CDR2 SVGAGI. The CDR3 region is CASNPQGSYNEQFF. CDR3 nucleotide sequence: TGTGCCAGCAACCCACAGGGCTCCTACAATGAGCAGTTCTTC.